What follows describes a single T cell receptor (beta chain). Germline V CDR1 and CDR2: DFQATT, SNEGSKA (reference sequence). The length of the CDR3 is 11 residues. Between the trimmed V and J ends, which lost 2 bases and 4 bases, there was a span of 5 bases. This sample is drawn from a study of shared T cell receptors in the human thymus. Produced via immunoSEQ multiplex PCR; TCRdb's table is partial and in-frame only. Found here are 500,000 to 750,000 clones, around 87% of them singletons; the top ten hold around 0.01%. The same data also contributed to another study, on human thymus T cells. That paper states: Donors were healthy Finnish infants having corrective surgery for congenital heart defects. Thymic TCR repertoires of unrelated people reportedly overlapped highly.

This receptor was obtained from a boy under two years old with a congenital heart defect. Sequenced sample: thymocytes. The chain employs TRBV20-1 and TRBJ1-2; D is unresolved. The CDR3 protein is CSARIRYGYTF. For the CDR3, the DNA is TGCAGTGCTAGAATTCGCTATGGCTACACCTTC.